This T cell receptor (beta chain) was identified during a study of T cell changes during pregnancy in multiple sclerosis. This clone appeared a single time. The CDR3 sequence is 16 residues long. The germline V and J ends were trimmed by 3 bases and 2 bases, with 16 bases remaining between them. Germline CDR1 and CDR2: LNHDA and SQIVND (reference sequence). Method: immunoSEQ multiplex PCR; TCRdb's copy keeps in-frame clones and lacks some. The sample holds tens of thousands of clones, more than 80% seen once. The V and J genes are TRBV19 and TRBJ1-2; a weak D match, TRBD1 (6 bases). Sequenced here: peripheral blood, sampled in the third trimester of pregnancy. The receptor comes from a female donor with multiple sclerosis, enrolled in a pregnancy study. The CDR3 sequence is CASSIRDRDKNYGYTF. Here the CDR3 DNA reads TGTGCCAGTAGTATCCGGGACCGGGACAAGAACTATGGCTACACCTTC.